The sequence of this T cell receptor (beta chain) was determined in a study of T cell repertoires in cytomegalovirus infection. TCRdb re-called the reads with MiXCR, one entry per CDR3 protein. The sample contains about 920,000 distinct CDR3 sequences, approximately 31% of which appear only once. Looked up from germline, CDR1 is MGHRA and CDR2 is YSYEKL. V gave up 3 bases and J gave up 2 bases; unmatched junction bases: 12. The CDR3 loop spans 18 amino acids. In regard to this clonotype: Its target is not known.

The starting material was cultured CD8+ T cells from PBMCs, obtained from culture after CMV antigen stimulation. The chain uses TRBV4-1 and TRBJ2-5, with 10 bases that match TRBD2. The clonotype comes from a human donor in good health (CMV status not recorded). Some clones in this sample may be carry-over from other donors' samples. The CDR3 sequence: CASSHGGASGGPQETQYF. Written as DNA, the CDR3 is TGCGCCAGCAGCCACGGTGGGGCTAGCGGGGGACCACAAGAGACCCAGTACTTC.